This T cell receptor (beta chain) is from a study of shared clonotypes between healthy human individuals. Study as a whole: Each donor had three CD4 naive, three CD4 memory, two CD8 naive and one CD8 memory plate. Study-wide findings and caveats: Incompleteness in sorted-subset sequencing, despite large depth, was shown by rarefaction. Clonotypes shared by all four sorted-subset donors had higher generation probabilities than non-shared clonotypes.

Method: immunoSEQ multiplex PCR; TCRdb's copy keeps in-frame clones and lacks some. The table records millions of clones, 90% to 95% of them present only once. Note on this clone: Its antigen is not known.

Terminally differentiated effector memory CD45RA+ cells were left out of the naive CD8 fraction, which was CD45RO-negative and positively selected for CCR7. The source of this sequence is a man between 18 and 29 years old in good health. Some clones in this sample may be carry-over from other donors' samples. Sequences were obtained from naive CD8+ T cells from PBMCs.

The CDR3 sequence: CASSSGQGDGYTF. DNA for the CDR3: TGTGCCAGCAGCTCCGGACAGGGGGATGGCTACACCTTC. V gene TRBV7-8 combines with J gene TRBJ1-2, with 10 nucleotides matching TRBD1. Germline lookup yields CDR1 SGHVS and CDR2 FQNEAQ. V lost 4 bases to trimming and J lost 6 bases; unmatched junction nucleotides: 2. The CDR3 runs to 13 residues.